This record looks at one TCR beta chain sequence and its context. Its antigen remains unidentified. The germline V gene provides CDR1 MGHRA and CDR2 YSYEKL. Inclusive of the bounding cysteine and phenylalanine, the CDR3 is 15 residues long. DNA is not on record. A roughly 2.7 ml peripheral blood sample was drawn into PAXgene tubes per donor and stored at -80°C. Without any T cell sorting, total RNA was extracted from whole blood using the PAXgene blood miRNA kit on an automated QIAcube. Peripheral blood from monozygotic twin pairs concordant or discordant for inflammatory bowel disease was subjected to deep TCRalpha and TCRbeta repertoire profiling with unique molecular barcoding. For every twin pair, smoking habits were documented, and each individual was categorised as a current, former or never smoker. This entry belongs to a study of monozygotic twins with inflammatory bowel disease (dated by TCRdb to between 2018 and 2021). Background on the whole study: The full study comprised around 28 monozygotic twin pairs: nine German pairs (four IBD-concordant, five IBD-discordant) and 19 IBD-discordant Danish pairs. The search for disease-associated traits relied mainly on comparing, within discordant pairs, IBD patients with their genetically identical healthy co-twins. Each individual had, on average, about 151 000 unique TCRalpha sequences and 181 000 unique TCRbeta sequences available for analysis.

The paper as a whole reports these results and caveats: Background noise and inter-individual variability may have been introduced into the repertoires by the differing immunosuppressive treatments among patients. The analysis was unable to tell apart different T cell subtypes. No single strong signal or clonotype linked to IBD turned up in the results, so the idea that one exists was not supported. IBD patients shared fewer clonotypes with other individuals than healthy twins did, most markedly in patients showing signs of disease activity. IBD patients had lower TCRbeta repertoire diversity, measured by the inverse Simpson index, than their healthy co-twins. Concordant and discordant twins showed no difference in repertoire similarity, possibly because of limited statistical power.

Receptor amplification or capture employed 5' RACE. Each TCR library was prepared from about 3.5 ug of total RNA. For each sample, cDNA synthesis was carried out in eight separate reactions using SMARTScribe reverse transcriptase. During cDNA synthesis, template switching was used to introduce unique molecular identifiers that contained a 6-nucleotide sample barcode. TCRalpha and TCRbeta cDNA was amplified in two nested PCRs of 16 and 9 cycles, and bead purification was carried out after each PCR. Before amplification, the cDNA was treated with uracil DNA-glycosylase and purified using the QIAquick PCR purification kit. In the second PCR, Illumina TruSeq-compatible adapters and sample-specific barcodes were added. Library quality and concentration were checked on TapeStation and Qubit, and libraries were pooled at around 5.3 ng each. Pooled libraries were sequenced on an Illumina HiSeq2500 single-index Rapid Run with 2 x 100 bp reads and custom sequencing primers. Turning to the authors' computational methods: PCR and sequencing errors were corrected by UMI-based consensus assembly using MiGEC version 1.2.6. MiXCR version 2.1.1 handled V(D)J alignment, clonotype assembly and CDR3 extraction. To normalise gene usage, clonotype sharing and MAIT/NKT TCR abundance, the top 1000, 10 000 and 20 000 clonotypes in each sample were analysed. After downsampling to 27 000 UMIs, diversity was calculated as the inverse Simpson index using the vegan R package. Paired Mann-Whitney U tests were applied to discordant twin pairs, and Benjamini-Hochberg correction was used for multiple testing. TCRdb reprocessed the reads, so every CDR3 protein sequence counts as one entry and DNA is not shown. It is TCRdb's table, rather than the study itself, that gives the V and J calls and clone size. The table for this sample shows 210,000 or so distinct CDR3 sequences. Jointly, the top ten make up 7.7% of the sample.

This chain is built from TRBV4-1 and TRBJ2-7. What was sequenced was blood. This clonotype originated in a human donor with ulcerative colitis or Crohn's disease, or a healthy co-twin of an affected twin (not recorded which). Here the CDR3 is given as CASSQGLITTYEQYF.